This T cell receptor (beta chain) was sequenced during a study of blood T cells in healthy people across ages. On this clonotype: No antigen is known for it.

Through a sample-barcoded 5' primer and a J-beta primer mix, a second PCR was run for roughly 7 to 12 cycles. TCRdb fed the 5' RACE reads into MiXCR, producing one record per CDR3 protein. The sample holds about 1.4 million distinct CDR3 sequences; approximately 60% are singletons and the top ten take over 5%. Findings and limits, study-wide: Older individuals had lower TCR beta diversity per million T cells (the decline was roughly linear).

Germline-derived CDR1 and CDR2 are SGHTA and FQGNSA. This CDR3 region has 15 residues. V lost 1 base and J 4 bases, leaving 12 bases between the germline ends. The specimen sequenced was blood. The V and J genes are TRBV7-2 and TRBJ2-3; no reliable D call. This sequence was found in a man aged 18 to 35 in good health. CDR3 DNA: TGTGCCAGCAGCTTAGTCGAGTTGTCGGCAGATACGCAGTATTTT. Protein: CASSLVELSADTQYF.